A single sample gave rise to the 21 T cell receptor beta chains below, sequenced in a study of OX40 agonist ivuxolimab in advanced cancers. The table came from immunoSEQ multiplex PCR; TCRdb's copy has only in-frame clones and leaves some out. The data show about 110,000 clones, with over 75% seen just once and around 0.47% held by the top ten. The specimen comprised CD4+ or CD8+ T cells sorted from blood, sampled in a trial of the OX40 agonist ivuxolimab. Receptor source: an adult with an advanced solid tumor such as melanoma, head and neck, liver or kidney cancer.

The rearrangement uses TRBV9 and TRBJ2-5; D may match TRBD1 or TRBD2 (5 bases each). V lost 3 bases to trimming and J lost 7 bases, with 16 bases between them. The length of the CDR3 is 14 residues. Germline V gene sequence: CDR1 SGDLS, CDR2 YYNGEE. The CDR3 loop is CASSGVGADWTQYF. CDR3 coding DNA: TGTGCCAGCAGCGGAGTCGGGGCGGACTGGACCCAGTACTTC.

This clone was seen a few times. V usage is TRBV28 and J usage is TRBJ1-3, with D maybe TRBD1 (5 bases). The CDR3 consists of 15 residues. Germline V CDR1 and CDR2: MDHEN, SYDVKM. V was cut by 3 bases and J by 2 bases, with 11 bases left in between. Here the CDR3 DNA reads TGTGCCAGCAGTTTGTACAGGATGGCTGGAAACACCATATATTTT. Amino acids: CASSLYRMAGNTIYF.

The V gene is TRBV5-4, the J gene TRBJ1-1; D gene uncertain. The CDR3 is 14 amino acids. Germline V gene data show CDR1 as SGHNT and CDR2 as YYREEE (reference sequence). Trimming pared 4 bases from V and 6 bases from J, leaving 16 bases between. This CDR3 reads CASSSQSAASEAFF. CDR3 bases: TGTGCCAGCAGCAGCCAATCCGCGGCTTCTGAAGCTTTCTTT.

The chain joins TRBV5-1 to TRBJ2-7; 7 nucleotides agree with TRBD1. Germline V gene lookup returns CDR1 SGHRS and CDR2 YFSETQ. CDR3 length: 15 amino acids. V gave up 0 bases and J gave up 5 bases; unmatched junction bases: 8. Written as DNA, the CDR3 is TGCGCCAGCAGCTTGGCGGTAGGGGGCTACGACGAGCAGTACTTC. It translates to CASSLAVGGYDEQYF.

The rearrangement links TRBV2 to TRBJ1-4, with D possibly being TRBD1 (6 bases). The CDR3 sequence is 14 residues long. The V and J ends lost 5 bases and 4 bases respectively, with 11 bases between them. CDR1 SNHLY and CDR2 FYNNEI come from the germline V gene. In DNA, the CDR3 is TGTGCCAGCAGTCGCGACAGGAATAATGAAAAACTGTTTTTT. Its translation: CASSRDRNNEKLFF.

This clone appeared a single time. The DNA of the CDR3 is TGTGCCAGCAGAAGAGAGATTGGAAACACCATATATTTT. Protein: CASRREIGNTIYF. The rearrangement uses TRBV27 and TRBJ1-3; D unresolved. The CDR3 runs 13 residues. V lost 6 bases and J lost 3, with 9 bases in between. Germline CDR1 reads MNHEY; CDR2 reads SMNVEV (reference sequence).

This sequence joins TRBV5-4 and TRBJ1-1; D is unresolved. Germline CDR1 and CDR2: SGHNT and YYREEE (reference sequence). V was clipped by 6 bases and J by 0 bases, with 9 bases between them. This CDR3 spans 13 amino acids. CDR3: CASKASMNTEAFF. CDR3 DNA sequence: TGTGCCAGCAAGGCCAGCATGAACACTGAAGCTTTCTTT.

The chain is built from TRBV6-5 and TRBJ1-3; D possibly corresponds to TRBD1 (5 bases). The CDR3 has 15 amino acids. Trimming pared 7 bases from V and 0 bases from J, leaving 13 bases between. The V gene's germline CDR1 is MNHEY and CDR2 SVGAGI. The CDR3 loop is CASTRGRGSGNTIYF. CDR3 bases: TGTGCCAGCACTCGGGGCCGGGGCTCTGGAAACACCATATATTTT.

In its sample, this clone was seen once. The gene calls are TRBV5-1 and TRBJ2-2; D is tentatively TRBD1 or TRBD2 (6 bases each). The germline gives CDR1 SGHRS, CDR2 YFSETQ. V lost 0 bases and J 6 bases, leaving 9 bases between the germline ends. CDR3 length: 14 residues. CDR3 DNA sequence: TGCGCCAGCAGCTTGGCGGGGGCGGCCGGGGAGCTGTTTTTT. The encoded protein is CASSLAGAAGELFF. The full variable domain, completed using reference TRBV5-1 and TRBJ2-2, is KAGVTQTPRYLIKTRGQQVTLSCSPISGHRSVSWYQQTPGQGLQFLFEYFSETQRNKGNFPGRFSGRQFSNSRSEMNVSTLELGDSALYLCASSLAGAAGELFFGEGSRLTVL.

This rearrangement joins TRBV11-2 to TRBJ1-4; D ambiguous. The CDR3 has 12 amino acids. With 3 bases removed from V and 10 bases from J, the gap between germline ends came to 9 bases. Per germline, CDR1 SGHAT and CDR2 FQNNGV. The DNA for the CDR3 is TGTGCCAGCAGCTTGGGCGAGGGAAAACTGTTTTTT. Amino acids: CASSLGEGKLFF.

The rearrangement joins TRBV10-3 to TRBJ2-1; D may be TRBD2 (6 bases). The CDR3 runs 14 residues. With 3 bases removed from V and 1 base from J, the gap between germline ends came to 7 bases. Germline CDR1 and CDR2: ENHRY and SYGVKD. CDR3 amino acids: CAISDSGSYNEQFF. The DNA of the CDR3 is TGTGCCATCAGTGATAGCGGTTCCTACAATGAGCAGTTCTTC.

V is TRBV14 and J is TRBJ2-5, with D tentatively TRBD1 or TRBD2 (5 bases each). There are 18 residues in the CDR3. V lost 0 bases and J 3 bases, leaving 20 bases between the germline ends. Germline-derived CDR1 and CDR2 are SGHDN and FVKESK. The CDR3 DNA follows: TGTGCCAGCAGCCAAGATTCGAAAGGGAGAGGGGTGGAAGAGACCCAGTACTTC. Protein product: CASSQDSKGRGVEETQYF.

This chain links TRBV7-6 with TRBJ2-2; no reliable D call. This CDR3 contains 14 residues. Trimming stripped 8 bases from V and 2 bases from J, with 12 bases between. From germline, CDR1 is SGHVS and CDR2 FNYEAQ. CDR3 loop: CASHPTGNTGELFF. For the CDR3, the DNA is TGTGCCAGCCACCCGACGGGTAACACCGGGGAGCTGTTTTTT.

This sequence joins TRBV7-2 and TRBJ2-5; either TRBD1 or TRBD2 may supply D (6 bases each). V gave up 10 bases and J gave up 5 bases, with 17 bases separating them. CDR1 is SGHTA, CDR2 FQGNSA, per germline. The CDR3 sequence is 13 residues long. In DNA, the CDR3 is TGTGCCACAAGGGGGGCGCGAGTTGAGACCCAGTACTTC. Protein sequence: CATRGARVETQYF. Filled out from reference TRBV7-2 and TRBJ2-5, the complete variable domain reads GAGVSQSPSNKVTEKGKDVELRCDPISGHTALYWYRQSLGQGLEFLIYFQGNSAPDKSGLPSDRFSAERTGGSVSTLTIQRTQQEDSAVYLCATRGARVETQYFGPGTRLLVL.

V gene TRBV7-2 combines with J gene TRBJ2-7; perhaps TRBD2 as D (7 bases). V lost 4 bases to trimming and J lost 3 bases, with 16 bases between them. The CDR3 runs 15 residues. The germline V gene encodes CDR1 SGHTA and CDR2 FQGNSA. CDR3 bases: TGTGCCAGCAGCTCGGGGGGCTACTCCTTCTACGAGCAGTACTTC. Translation gives CASSSGGYSFYEQYF.

The rearrangement joins TRBV28 to TRBJ1-4, with a weak D call TRBD1 (6 bases). V was shortened by 6 bases and J by 3 bases, with 20 bases between the two germline ends. The CDR3 has 17 amino acids. Germline CDR1 is MDHEN and CDR2 is SYDVKM. The CDR3 region has the DNA TGTGCCAGCAGGGGGGGGGTCGGGGGCCCCCCTAATGAAAAACTGTTTTTT. As protein: CASRGGVGGPPNEKLFF.

This clone occurred once. One end of the junction fails to match germline, which may point to a read error. The rearrangement links TRBV5-4 to TRBJ2-7; D may be TRBD1 (5 bases). Per germline, CDR1 SGHNT and CDR2 YYREEE (reference sequence). The CDR3 covers 14 residues. CDR3 amino acids: CASSQDVRANEQYF. CDR3 nucleotides: TGCGCCAGCAGCCAAGATGTCAGGGCGAACGAGCAGTACTTC.

The rearrangement links TRBV4-1 to TRBJ1-2; possibly TRBD1 for D (5 bases). Germline assignment: CDR1 MGHRA and CDR2 YSYEKL. Trimming removed 0 bases at V and 2 bases at J, with 13 bases between. The CDR3 is 16 amino acids. The DNA of the CDR3 is TGCGCCAGCAGCCAAGAACCGGGACTGGGAAACTATGGCTACACCTTC. It codes for CASSQEPGLGNYGYTF.

V usage is TRBV6-7 and J usage is TRBJ2-7; no firm D call. TRBV6-7 has ORF status, its function being uncertain. The CDR3 has 12 amino acids. V was clipped by 4 bases and J by 4 bases, with 8 bases between them. CDR3 DNA sequence: TGTGCCAGCAGTTTCCCGGGTTACGAGCAGTACTTC. Residues: CASSFPGYEQYF.

This clone was recorded once. The rearrangement links TRBV2 to TRBJ1-4; D gene uncertain. The CDR3 length is 14 residues. V was trimmed by 6 bases and J by 5 bases, leaving 13 bases between them. CDR1 and CDR2 (germline): SNHLY, FYNNEI. The CDR3 DNA follows: TGTGCCAGCAGACTGATGGACGGGAATGAAAAACTGTTTTTT. Translation gives CASRLMDGNEKLFF.

The chain joins TRBV5-1 to TRBJ2-7; possibly TRBD1 for D (6 bases). Germline-derived CDR1 and CDR2 are SGHRS and YFSETQ. Trimming left V 3 bases short and J 3 bases short, with 10 bases between. This CDR3 has 13 residues. The CDR3 DNA reads as TGCGCCAGCAGCTCTACAGGGCTCTACGAGCAGTACTTC. Protein sequence: CASSSTGLYEQYF.